This is a list of T cell receptor beta chains from one sample in a study of shared clonotypes between healthy human individuals. Using immunoSEQ multiplex PCR, the repertoire was profiled, and TCRdb retains in-frame clones only, with some absent. The table has about 99,000 clones, over 40% seen once; the top ten hold about 14%. Sequenced material: PBMCs. These receptors all stem from a woman between 40 and 55 years old in good health. Some clones in this sample may be carry-over from other donors' samples. Both conserved end residues are part of each CDR3. Fields, in order: J gene, V gene, D gene, clone size, CDR3 DNA, CDR3 protein. The D gene is left open where the match is weak. The listing skips clone size in some rows; elsewhere it reads once, few, many or a size class.

TRBJ2-1	TRBV11-3	TRBD2	few	TGTGCCAGCAGCTTAAGTGGGTCGGGGGGTGAGCAGTTCTTC	CASSLSGSGGEQFF
TRBJ2-5	TRBV5-1	.	few	TGCGCCAGCAGCTTGGATGGGGAGCAGTACTTC	CASSLDGEQYF
TRBJ1-4	TRBV5-1	TRBD1	many	TGCGCCAGCAGCTCGACAGGGGAAAAACTGTTTTTT	CASSSTGEKLFF
TRBJ2-7	TRBV7-2	.	.	TGTGTCAGCAGCTTAGGATACGAGCAGTACTTC	CVSSLGYEQYF
TRBJ1-6	TRBV9	TRBD1	few	TGTGCCAGCAGCGTCCGGGACAGCCGATCACCCCTCCACTTT	CASSVRDSRSPLHF
TRBJ2-7	TRBV19	.	many	TGTGCCAGTAGCCGGGACGGAAACTACGAGCAGTACTTC	CASSRDGNYEQYF
TRBJ2-7	TRBV4-1	.	few	TGCGCCAGCAGCCCCACCCAACTAGCTTACTACGAGCAGTACTTC	CASSPTQLAYYEQYF
TRBJ2-1	TRBV5-1	TRBD2	.	TGCGCCAGCAGCTTGAGTTCTGCGGGAGGGCCGGGCAATGAGCAGTTCTTC	CASSLSSAGGPGNEQFF
TRBJ2-2	TRBV6-1	.	few	TGTGCCAGTAGTTCTGAGGGGAGTTTGGGGGAGCTGTTTTTT	CASSSEGSLGELFF
TRBJ1-2	TRBV5-4	.	.	TGTGCCAGCAGCCCTAGCGGGCAGGCTCGCTACACCTTC	CASSPSGQARYTF
TRBJ2-7	TRBV6-1	.	few	TGTGCCAGCAGGGAAGGGCCAGGACCGAGTGAGCAGTACTTC	CASREGPGPSEQYF
TRBJ2-7	TRBV5-4	.	.	TGTGCCAGCAGCTTAGCGCCCAACGAGCAGTGCTTC	CASSLAPNEQCF
TRBJ1-6	TRBV7-7	.	.	TGTGCCAGCAGTGAGGGGGATCCACCCCTCCACTTT	CASSEGDPPLHF
TRBJ2-4	TRBV1	.	many	TGCAAGGGTAGCTCCAAAAACATTCAGTACTTC	CKGSSKNIQYF
TRBJ2-7	TRBV7-2	.	few	TGTGCCAGCAGCACAGCCGGGACCCGCCGTAGCGAGCAGTACTTC	CASSTAGTRRSEQYF
TRBJ2-5	TRBV28	TRBD2	.	TGTGCCAGCAGTTTATCAGTAGCGGGAGGAGGGACCCAGTACTTC	CASSLSVAGGGTQYF
TRBJ2-1	TRBV30	.	few	TGTGCCTGGAGCGAGGCAGCAAATTACAATGAGCAGTTCTTC	CAWSEAANYNEQFF
TRBJ2-5	TRBV27	TRBD2	.	TGTGCCAGCAGTCCCCATAGCGGGGCCATCCAAGAGACCCAGTACTTC	CASSPHSGAIQETQYF
TRBJ1-2	TRBV29-1	TRBD1	.	TGCAGCGTTGTTTCAGGGGGCAACTATGGCTACACCTTC	CSVVSGGNYGYTF
TRBJ1-2	TRBV9	.	many	TGTGCCAGCAGCGTAGCCAGAAACTATGGCTACACCTTC	CASSVARNYGYTF
TRBJ2-7	TRBV5-6	TRBD1	.	TGTGCCAGCAGCTGGACGCGCGGACAGGGGGTAAGCTACGAGCAGTACTTC	CASSWTRGQGVSYEQYF
TRBJ1-6	TRBV7-8	.	.	TGTGCCAGCAGCACAACAGGAGGAAATTCACCCCTCCACTTT	CASSTTGGNSPLHF
TRBJ2-7	TRBV7-9	.	many	TGTGCCAGCAGCTTAGCGGACGGGCCTTACGAGCAGTACTTC	CASSLADGPYEQYF
TRBJ1-2	TRBV4-1	.	.	TGCGCCAGCAGCCAAGATAGGAGGGCTTATGGCTACACCTTC	CASSQDRRAYGYTF
TRBJ2-2	TRBV27	TRBD1	.	TGTGCCAGCAAGGCGACAGGGGTCGGCACCGGGGAGCTGTTTTTT	CASKATGVGTGELFF
TRBJ2-5	TRBV5-1	.	.	TGCGCCAGCAGTTACGCCCTGGGCCAAGAGACCCAGTACTTC	CASSYALGQETQYF
TRBJ2-5	TRBV28	.	.	TGTGCCAGCAGTTTATCGGAGGAAGAGACCCAGTACTTC	CASSLSEEETQYF
TRBJ2-5	TRBV28	TRBD2	.	TGTGCCTCCGAGCGGGAGGGCCTGGAGACCCAGTACTTC	CASEREGLETQYF
TRBJ2-7	TRBV7-2	TRBD2	.	TGTGCTCCCGGACTAGCGGGAGGGCCTTTCTACGAGCAGTACTTC	CAPGLAGGPFYEQYF
TRBJ2-1	TRBV9	.	few	TGTGCCAGCAGCGTCCGAGATTACAATGAGCAGTTCTTC	CASSVRDYNEQFF
TRBJ2-7	TRBV5-4	TRBD2	few	TGTGCCAGCAGCCAAGAGCTAGCGGTTAACTCCTACGAGCAGTACTTC	CASSQELAVNSYEQYF
TRBJ1-2	TRBV10-3	TRBD1	many	TGTGCCATCAGTGAGTACCGGGACAGGGGGAACTATGGCTACACCTTC	CAISEYRDRGNYGYTF
TRBJ2-3	TRBV13	.	.	TGTGCCAGCAGCCGCCCCTTGGGTAGCGCAGATACGCAGTATTTT	CASSRPLGSADTQYF
TRBJ1-3	TRBV19	.	few	TGTGCCAGTAGTACAGGGTTTGGAAACACCATATATTTT	CASSTGFGNTIYF
TRBJ2-7	TRBV10-3	TRBD1	few	TGTGCCATCAGTGATCCCGGGACAGGCCAATACGAGCAGTACTTC	CAISDPGTGQYEQYF
TRBJ2-7	TRBV28	.	.	TGTGCCAGCAGTCTAGTGCGGGGCCGGCGAGTGCTATCCTACGAGCAGTACTTC	CASSLVRGRRVLSYEQYF
TRBJ2-1	TRBV7-8	TRBD1	.	TGTGCCAGCAGCAGGGTCCGGGACAGGGGCAATGAGCAGTTCTTC	CASSRVRDRGNEQFF
TRBJ1-5	TRBV5-5	TRBD1	few	TGTGCCAGCGGGACAGGGGGCCTCAATCAGCCCCAGCATTTT	CASGTGGLNQPQHF
TRBJ1-4	TRBV11-2	TRBD1	many	TGTGCCAGCAGCGCCGGGACAGGGGGCGGTGAAAAACTGTTTTTT	CASSAGTGGGEKLFF
TRBJ2-3	TRBV4-2	.	.	TGTGCCAGCAGCCGTCTAGTGTCTTCTAGCACAGATACGCAGTATTTT	CASSRLVSSSTDTQYF
TRBJ2-2	TRBV18	.	few	TGTGCCAGCTCACCGCCCTTTTCAGGGGTAACCCCCGGGGAGCTGTTTTTT	CASSPPFSGVTPGELFF
TRBJ2-7	TRBV29-1	.	many	TGCAGCGTTGTGGGGGCCTACGAGCAGTACTTC	CSVVGAYEQYF
TRBJ1-1	TRBV4-1	TRBD1	many	TGCGCCAGCAGCCAAATCCAACCCCGCGGGACAGGAGCCATTGAAGCTTTCTTT	CASSQIQPRGTGAIEAFF
TRBJ1-2	TRBV28	TRBD1	.	TGTGCCAGCAGTTTTCCCCTCCTCGGACAGGGGGCTGGCTACACCTTC	CASSFPLLGQGAGYTF
TRBJ2-5	TRBV7-2	.	.	TGTGCCAGCAGCCTTAATAGACTCGTCAAAGAGACCCAGTACTTC	CASSLNRLVKETQYF
TRBJ2-5	TRBV5-1	TRBD2	many	TGCGCCAGCAAGGAGGGGGCCATAAGGACTAGCGGGACCGAGGGGACCCAGTACTTC	CASKEGAIRTSGTEGTQYF
TRBJ2-7	TRBV11-2	.	few	TGTGCCAGCAGCTCCGCGGGACCTTACGAGCAGTACTTC	CASSSAGPYEQYF
TRBJ2-6	TRBV4-1	TRBD1	.	TGCGCCAGCAGCCAACCGGGACAGGGGAACTCTGGGGCCAACGTCCTGACTTTC	CASSQPGQGNSGANVLTF
TRBJ2-5	TRBV7-3	TRBD2	.	TGTGCCAGCAGCTCGGGGACTAGCGGGAGTTGGGGCCAAGAGACCCAGTACTTC	CASSSGTSGSWGQETQYF
TRBJ2-7	TRBV5-1	.	.	TGCGCCAGCAGCTTCCCTCCCGGGGGCTCCTACGAGCAGTACTTC	CASSFPPGGSYEQYF
TRBJ1-2	TRBV18	.	.	TGTGCCAGCTCACCGGACTCAGGCTATGGCTACACCTTC	CASSPDSGYGYTF
TRBJ1-1	TRBV18	.	many	TGTGCCAGCTCACCGCGGGGCACCGAAATCACTCTGAACACTGAAGCTTTCTTT	CASSPRGTEITLNTEAFF
TRBJ2-7	TRBV30	TRBD2	few	TGTGCCTGGAGTTCTTACCAGACTAGCGGGACCTACGAGCAGTACTTC	CAWSSYQTSGTYEQYF
TRBJ1-1	TRBV7-8	.	many	TGTGCCAGCAGCTTAGCTGGCGAGGCTGAAGCTTTCTTT	CASSLAGEAEAFF